This TCR beta chain is from a study of shared clonotypes between healthy human individuals. Study as a whole: Three CD4 naive, three CD4 memory, two CD8 naive and one CD8 memory plate were used per donor.

Trimming cost V 0 bases and J 3 bases, with 12 bases left between them. From germline, CDR1 is MNHEY and CDR2 SMNVEV (reference sequence). The CDR3 spans 15 residues. Profiled with immunoSEQ multiplex PCR; TCRdb holds only in-frame clones, not every one. The sample yields some 680,000 clones, around 73% seen once. This clonotype was sampled from a woman in her twenties or thirties in good health. The chain couples TRBV27 to TRBJ2-7; D ambiguous. The sample consisted of memory CD4+ T cells sorted from blood. Noted subset: CD45RA-negative fraction. Written as DNA, the CDR3 is TGTGCCAGCAGTTTATCGTCTGGGCGGATCTACGAGCAGTACTTC. This codes for CASSLSSGRIYEQYF.